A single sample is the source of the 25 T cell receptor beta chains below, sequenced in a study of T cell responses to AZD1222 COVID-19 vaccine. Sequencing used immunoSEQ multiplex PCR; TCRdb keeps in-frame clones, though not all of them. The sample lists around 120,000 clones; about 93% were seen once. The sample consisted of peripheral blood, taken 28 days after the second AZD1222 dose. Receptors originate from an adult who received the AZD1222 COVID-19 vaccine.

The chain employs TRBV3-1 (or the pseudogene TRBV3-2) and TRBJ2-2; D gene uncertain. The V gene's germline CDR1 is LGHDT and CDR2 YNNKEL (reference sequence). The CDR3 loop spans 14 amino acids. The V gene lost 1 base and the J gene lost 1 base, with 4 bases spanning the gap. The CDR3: CASSQAGNTGELFF. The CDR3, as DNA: TGTGCCAGCAGCCAAGCTGGGAACACCGGGGAGCTGTTTTTT.

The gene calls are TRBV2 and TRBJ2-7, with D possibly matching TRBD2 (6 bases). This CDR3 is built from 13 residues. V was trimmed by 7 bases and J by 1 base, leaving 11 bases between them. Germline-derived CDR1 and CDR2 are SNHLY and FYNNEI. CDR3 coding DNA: TGTGCCAGCATTCGCGGGACTTCCTACGAGCAGTACTTC. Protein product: CASIRGTSYEQYF.

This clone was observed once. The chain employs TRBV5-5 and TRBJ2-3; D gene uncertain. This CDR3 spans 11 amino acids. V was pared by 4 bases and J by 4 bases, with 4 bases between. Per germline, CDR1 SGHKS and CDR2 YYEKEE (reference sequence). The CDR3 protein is CASSVPDTQYF. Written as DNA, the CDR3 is TGTGCCAGCAGCGTCCCAGATACGCAGTATTTT.

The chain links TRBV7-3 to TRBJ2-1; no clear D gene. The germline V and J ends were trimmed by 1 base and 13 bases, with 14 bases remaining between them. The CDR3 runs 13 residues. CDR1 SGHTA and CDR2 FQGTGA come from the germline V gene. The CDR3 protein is CASSLSGRVEQFF. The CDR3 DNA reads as TGTGCCAGCAGCTTAAGTGGCCGGGTTGAACAGTTCTTC.

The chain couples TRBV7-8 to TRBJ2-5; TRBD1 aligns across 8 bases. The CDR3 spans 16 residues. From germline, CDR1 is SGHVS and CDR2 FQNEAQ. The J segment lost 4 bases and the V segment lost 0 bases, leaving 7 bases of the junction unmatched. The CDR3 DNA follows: TGTGCCAGCAGCTTAGCCACCGGGACAGGCGCAGAGACCCAGTACTTC. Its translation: CASSLATGTGAETQYF.

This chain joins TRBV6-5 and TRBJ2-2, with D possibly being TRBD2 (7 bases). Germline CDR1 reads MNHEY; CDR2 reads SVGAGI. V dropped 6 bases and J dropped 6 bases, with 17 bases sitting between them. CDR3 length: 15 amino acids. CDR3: CASSREGGRAGELFF. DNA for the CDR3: TGTGCCAGCAGCCGAGAAGGGGGGAGGGCCGGGGAGCTGTTTTTT.

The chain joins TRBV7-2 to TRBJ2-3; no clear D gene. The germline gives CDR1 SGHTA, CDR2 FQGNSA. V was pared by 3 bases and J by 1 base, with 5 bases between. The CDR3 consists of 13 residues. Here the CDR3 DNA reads TGTGCCAGCAGCTTCAGACGCACAGATACGCAGTATTTT. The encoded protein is CASSFRRTDTQYF.

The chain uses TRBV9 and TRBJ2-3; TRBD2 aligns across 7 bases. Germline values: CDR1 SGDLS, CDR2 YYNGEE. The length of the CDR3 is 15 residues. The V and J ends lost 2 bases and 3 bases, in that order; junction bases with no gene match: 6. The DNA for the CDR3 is TGTGCCAGCAGCGTCGGACTAGAATTAACAGATACGCAGTATTTT. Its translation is CASSVGLELTDTQYF.

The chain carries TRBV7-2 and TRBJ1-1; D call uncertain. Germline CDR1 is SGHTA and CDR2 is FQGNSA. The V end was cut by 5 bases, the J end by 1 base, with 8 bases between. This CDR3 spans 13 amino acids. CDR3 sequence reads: CASSQAGNTEAFF. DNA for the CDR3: TGTGCCAGCAGCCAGGCGGGGAACACTGAAGCTTTCTTT.

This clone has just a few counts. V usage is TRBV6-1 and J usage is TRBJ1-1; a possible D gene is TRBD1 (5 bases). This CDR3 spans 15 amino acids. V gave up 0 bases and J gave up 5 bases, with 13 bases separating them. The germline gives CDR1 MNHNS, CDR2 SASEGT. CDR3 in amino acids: CASSEAWGQVTEAFF. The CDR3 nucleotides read TGTGCCAGCAGTGAAGCCTGGGGCCAGGTGACTGAAGCTTTCTTT.

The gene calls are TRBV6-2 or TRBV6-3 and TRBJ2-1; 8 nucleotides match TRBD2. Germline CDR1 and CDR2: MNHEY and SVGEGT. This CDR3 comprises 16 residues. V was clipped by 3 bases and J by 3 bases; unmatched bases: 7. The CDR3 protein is CASSYRTSLGYNEQFF. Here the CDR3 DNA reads TGTGCCAGCAGTTATAGGACTAGCCTGGGCTACAATGAGCAGTTCTTC.

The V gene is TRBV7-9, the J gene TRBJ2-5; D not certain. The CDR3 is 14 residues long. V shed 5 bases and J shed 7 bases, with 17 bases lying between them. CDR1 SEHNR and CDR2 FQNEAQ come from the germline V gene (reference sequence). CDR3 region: CASSPPAVAGTQYF. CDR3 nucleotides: TGTGCCAGCAGCCCCCCAGCCGTCGCTGGGACCCAGTACTTC.

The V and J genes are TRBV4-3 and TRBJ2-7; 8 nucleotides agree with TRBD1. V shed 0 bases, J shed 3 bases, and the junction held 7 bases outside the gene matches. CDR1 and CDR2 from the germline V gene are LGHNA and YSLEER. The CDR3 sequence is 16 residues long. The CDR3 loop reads CASSQDLQGVGYEQYF. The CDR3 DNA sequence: TGCGCCAGCAGCCAAGATCTACAGGGGGTTGGCTACGAGCAGTACTTC.

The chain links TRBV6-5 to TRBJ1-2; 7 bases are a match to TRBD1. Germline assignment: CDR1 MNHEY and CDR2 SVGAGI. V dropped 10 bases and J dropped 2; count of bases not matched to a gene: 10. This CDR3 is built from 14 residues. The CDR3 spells CATQRDRANYGYTF. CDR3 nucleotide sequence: TGTGCCACCCAGAGAGACAGGGCGAACTATGGCTACACCTTC.

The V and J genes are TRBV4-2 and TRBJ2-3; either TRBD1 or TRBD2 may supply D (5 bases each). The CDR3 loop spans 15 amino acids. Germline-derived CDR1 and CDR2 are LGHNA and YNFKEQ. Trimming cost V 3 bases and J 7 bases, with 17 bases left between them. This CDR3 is CASSHRVGTTYTQYF. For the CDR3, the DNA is TGTGCCAGCAGCCACCGGGTGGGGACCACCTATACGCAGTATTTT.

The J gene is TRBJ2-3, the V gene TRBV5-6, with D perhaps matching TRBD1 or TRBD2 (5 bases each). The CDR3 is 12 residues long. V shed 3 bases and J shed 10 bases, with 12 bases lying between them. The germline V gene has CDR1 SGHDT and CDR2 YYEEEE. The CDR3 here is CASSSGTGAQYF. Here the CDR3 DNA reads TGTGCCAGCAGCTCCGGGACCGGGGCGCAGTATTTT.

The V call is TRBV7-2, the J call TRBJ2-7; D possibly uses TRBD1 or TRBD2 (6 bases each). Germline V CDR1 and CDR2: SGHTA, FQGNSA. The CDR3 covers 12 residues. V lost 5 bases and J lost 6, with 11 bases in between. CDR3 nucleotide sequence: TGTGCCAGCAGCGGAGGGGGGTCCGAGCAGTACTTC. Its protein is CASSGGGSEQYF.

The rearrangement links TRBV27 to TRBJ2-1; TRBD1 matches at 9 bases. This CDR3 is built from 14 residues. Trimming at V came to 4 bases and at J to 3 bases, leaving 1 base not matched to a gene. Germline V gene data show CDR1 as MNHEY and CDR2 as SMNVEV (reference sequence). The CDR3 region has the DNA TGTGCCAGCAGTTGGGACAGGGTCTACAATGAGCAGTTCTTC. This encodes CASSWDRVYNEQFF.

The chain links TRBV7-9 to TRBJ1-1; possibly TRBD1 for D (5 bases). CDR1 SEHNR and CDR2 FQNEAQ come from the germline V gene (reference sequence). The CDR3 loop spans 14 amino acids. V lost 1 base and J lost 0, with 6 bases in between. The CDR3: CASSLGGLNTEAFF. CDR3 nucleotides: TGTGCCAGCAGCTTAGGGGGACTGAACACTGAAGCTTTCTTT.

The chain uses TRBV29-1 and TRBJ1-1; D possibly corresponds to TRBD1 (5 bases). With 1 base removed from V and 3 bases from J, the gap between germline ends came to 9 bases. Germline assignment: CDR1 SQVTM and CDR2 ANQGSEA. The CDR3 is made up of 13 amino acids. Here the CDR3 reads CSVEGNRYTEAFF. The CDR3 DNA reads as TGCAGCGTTGAAGGAAACAGGTACACTGAAGCTTTCTTT.

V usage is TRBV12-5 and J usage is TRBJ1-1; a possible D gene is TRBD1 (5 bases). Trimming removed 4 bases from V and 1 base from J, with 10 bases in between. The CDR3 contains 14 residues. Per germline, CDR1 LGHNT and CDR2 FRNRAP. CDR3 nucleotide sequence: TGTGCTAGTGGTTACCTCGACAGGAACACTGAAGCTTTCTTT. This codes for CASGYLDRNTEAFF. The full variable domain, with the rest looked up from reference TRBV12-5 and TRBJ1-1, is DARVTQTPRHKVTEMGQEVTMRCQPILGHNTVFWYRQTMMQGLELLAYFRNRAPLDDSGMPKDRFSAEMPDATLATLKIQPSEPRDSAVYFCASGYLDRNTEAFFGQGTRLTVV.

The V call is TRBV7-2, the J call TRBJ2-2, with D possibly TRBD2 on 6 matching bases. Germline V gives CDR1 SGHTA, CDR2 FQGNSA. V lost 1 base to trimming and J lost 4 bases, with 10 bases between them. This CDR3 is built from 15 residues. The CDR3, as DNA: TGTGCCAGCAGCTTAGATCCGGGAGTCACCGGGGAGCTGTTTTTT. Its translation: CASSLDPGVTGELFF.

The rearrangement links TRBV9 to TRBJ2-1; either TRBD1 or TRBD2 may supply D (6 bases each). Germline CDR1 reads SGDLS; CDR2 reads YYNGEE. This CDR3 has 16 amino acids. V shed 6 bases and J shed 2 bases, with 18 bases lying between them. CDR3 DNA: TGTGCCAGCACCCAAGGGAGGCAGGGGCCCTACAATGAGCAGTTCTTC. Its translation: CASTQGRQGPYNEQFF.

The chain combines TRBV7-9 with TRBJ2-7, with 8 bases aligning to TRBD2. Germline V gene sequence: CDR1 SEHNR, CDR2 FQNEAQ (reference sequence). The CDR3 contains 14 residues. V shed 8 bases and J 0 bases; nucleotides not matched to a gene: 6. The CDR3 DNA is TGTGCCAGCGGTCCCGGGACTAGCTCCTACGAGCAGTACTTC. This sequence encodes CASGPGTSSYEQYF.

CDR3 loop: CASSLGWTGWGEGYTF. CDR3 coding DNA: TGTGCCAGCAGCTTAGGCTGGACAGGGTGGGGAGAAGGCTACACCTTC. The chain links TRBV5-4 to TRBJ1-2; TRBD1 agrees at 8 bases. Germline trimming cut 2 bases from V and 8 bases from J; bases unmatched to any gene: 14. CDR1 is SGHNT and CDR2 is YYREEE in the germline V gene (reference sequence). CDR3 length: 16 residues.